A single sample gave rise to the 28 T cell receptor beta chains below, sequenced in a study of T cells in localized non-small cell lung cancer. TCRdb's copy holds only in-frame clones and misses some; the assay was immunoSEQ multiplex PCR. The sample consists of around 94,000 clones, approximately 86% of them appearing once. Material: peripheral blood, obtained before any cancer treatment. The receptors here all came from a man aged 35 to 69 with stage I squamous cell lung carcinoma.

The CDR3 spells CASSLSPWSNQPQHF. In nucleotides, the CDR3 is TGTGCCAGCAGCTTGAGTCCGTGGTCTAATCAGCCCCAGCATTTT. The V and J genes are TRBV7-2 and TRBJ1-5; no clear D gene. This CDR3 region has 15 residues. Germline V CDR1 and CDR2: SGHTA, FQGNSA. V was clipped by 3 bases and J by 4 bases, with 13 bases between them. The complete variable domain, with remaining parts taken from reference TRBV7-2 and TRBJ1-5, reads GAGVSQSPSNKVTEKGKDVELRCDPISGHTALYWYRQSLGQGLEFLIYFQGNSAPDKSGLPSDRFSAERTGGSVSTLTIQRTQQEDSAVYLCASSLSPWSNQPQHFGDGTRLSIL.

The chain uses TRBV10-1 and TRBJ2-3; TRBD2 might be the D (6 bases). This CDR3 is 15 amino acids long. V was clipped by 2 bases and J by 3 bases, with 12 bases between them. The germline V gene has CDR1 WNHNN and CDR2 SYGVQD (reference sequence). The DNA for the CDR3 is TGCGCCAGCAGTGAGATTGGGGGGAAAACAGATACGCAGTATTTT. It yields the protein CASSEIGGKTDTQYF.

This clone was observed a single time. The chain couples TRBV28 to TRBJ1-2; D might be TRBD1 (6 bases). Looked up from germline, CDR1 is MDHEN and CDR2 is SYDVKM. This CDR3 is 12 amino acids long. The V gene lost 5 bases and the J gene lost 4 bases, with 8 bases spanning the gap. In DNA, the CDR3 is TGTGCCAGCAGTCAAGGGGGCTATGGCTACACCTTC. It translates to CASSQGGYGYTF.

The J gene is TRBJ1-1, the V gene TRBV7-9; D unclear. Between the trimmed V and J ends, which lost 2 bases and 1 base, there was a span of 11 bases. The germline gives CDR1 SEHNR, CDR2 FQNEAQ (reference sequence). CDR3 length equals 15 residues. The CDR3, as DNA: TGTGCCAGCAGCTTACGCTTGGAGGGGAACACTGAAGCTTTCTTT. Protein product: CASSLRLEGNTEAFF. The variable domain in full, completed from reference TRBV7-9 and TRBJ1-1, reads DTGVSQNPRHKITKRGQNVTFRCDPISEHNRLYWYRQTLGQGPEFLTYFQNEAQLEKSRLLSDRFSAERPKGSFSTLEIQRTEQGDSAMYLCASSLRLEGNTEAFFGQGTRLTVV.

The J gene is TRBJ2-2, the V gene TRBV18; a possible D gene is TRBD2 (5 bases). The CDR3 covers 14 residues. V lost 4 bases, J lost 7 bases, and 13 bases lay in between. Germline-derived CDR1 and CDR2 are KGHSH and LQKENI. CDR3 sequence (DNA): TGTGCCAGCTCACACGAGGGCTCCGGCGGGGAGCTGTTTTTT. Its translation: CASSHEGSGGELFF.

V gene TRBV5-6 combines with J gene TRBJ1-6, with a weak D call TRBD1 (6 bases). Germline V CDR1 and CDR2: SGHDT, YYEEEE. CDR3 length: 15 residues. With 4 bases removed from V and 9 bases from J, the gap between germline ends came to 17 bases. The CDR3 coding sequence is TGTGCCAGCAGCCCTGGGGGACAAGTTTCTTCACCCCTCCACTTT. This gives the protein CASSPGGQVSSPLHF.

This chain uses TRBV2 with TRBJ1-4, with D perhaps TRBD1 (6 bases). The CDR3 consists of 17 residues. V was trimmed by 8 bases and J by 6 bases, leaving 25 bases between them. CDR1 and CDR2 from the germline V gene are SNHLY and FYNNEI. The CDR3 nucleotides read TGTGCCAGCGAGCTCGACAGGCAGGATCCCGACGATGAAAAACTGTTTTTT. The encoded protein is CASELDRQDPDDEKLFF. The full variable domain, its missing parts supplied by reference TRBV2 and TRBJ1-4, is EPEVTQTPSHQVTQMGQEVILRCVPISNHLYFYWYRQILGQKVEFLVSFYNNEISEKSEIFDDQFSVERPDGSNFTLKIRSTKLEDSAMYFCASELDRQDPDDEKLFFGSGTQLSVL.

This rearrangement joins TRBV5-1 to TRBJ2-1, with D possibly TRBD1 on 6 matching bases. V lost 3 bases to trimming and J lost 9 bases, with 13 bases between them. There are 13 residues in the CDR3. Germline values: CDR1 SGHRS, CDR2 YFSETQ. CDR3: CASSWIQGTEQFF. The CDR3 DNA follows: TGCGCCAGCAGCTGGATACAGGGTACTGAGCAGTTCTTC.

This clone was seen just once. Written as DNA, the CDR3 is TGTGCCAGCAGATTGACAGACCACTATGGCTACACCTTC. It codes for CASRLTDHYGYTF. The J gene is TRBJ1-2, the V gene TRBV5-5; D is possibly TRBD1 (5 bases). The CDR3 totals 13 residues. Germline lookup yields CDR1 SGHKS and CDR2 YYEKEE (reference sequence). Trimming removed 5 bases from V and 3 bases from J, with 11 bases in between.

The J gene is TRBJ1-4, the V gene TRBV28; 9 bases match TRBD1. In germline, CDR1 is MDHEN, CDR2 SYDVKM. The V segment lost 5 bases and the J segment 0 bases; nucleotides outside the gene matches: 13. The CDR3 length is 19 residues. The CDR3 DNA reads as TGTGCCAGCAGTAGACCCCGGGACAGGGCCCGAGCAACTAATGAAAAACTGTTTTTT. This codes for CASSRPRDRARATNEKLFF.

The genes are TRBV6-6 and TRBJ1-6, with D unclear. Germline V CDR1 and CDR2: MNHNY, SVGAGI (reference sequence). This CDR3 is 16 amino acids long. Trimming stripped 6 bases from V and 9 bases from J, with 21 bases between. CDR3 amino acids: CASSHAAQQEFSPLHF. The CDR3 DNA reads as TGTGCCAGCAGCCACGCGGCCCAGCAGGAATTTTCACCCCTCCACTTT.

The CDR3 sequence: CASSLVRYEQYF. As DNA, the CDR3 is TGTGCCAGCAGCTTAGTACGTTACGAGCAGTACTTC. The chain carries TRBV11-2 and TRBJ2-7; D unresolved. Germline loops: CDR1 SGHAT, CDR2 FQNNGV. The CDR3 sequence is 12 residues long. Trimming left V 1 base short and J 4 bases short, with 5 bases between.

This chain links TRBV4-3 with TRBJ2-1; 9 bases fit TRBD1. Germline lookup yields CDR1 LGHNA and CDR2 YSLEER. The V and J ends lost 4 bases and 8 bases, in that order; junction bases with no gene match: 3. CDR3 length: 13 residues. This CDR3 reads CASSRDREYEQFF. CDR3 DNA: TGCGCCAGCAGCCGGGACAGGGAATATGAGCAGTTCTTC.

This chain uses TRBV2 with TRBJ1-2; D possibly corresponds to TRBD1 (5 bases). CDR1 and CDR2 from the germline V gene are SNHLY and FYNNEI. V was shortened by 6 bases and J by 5 bases, with 16 bases between the two germline ends. The CDR3 length is 14 residues. This CDR3 reads CASSTTGGGYGYTF. The DNA of the CDR3 is TGTGCCAGCAGCACGACCGGGGGTGGATATGGCTACACCTTC.

The chain has TRBV5-1 and TRBJ2-3, with D perhaps matching TRBD2 (5 bases). Trimming cost V 4 bases and J 4 bases, with 10 bases left between them. Germline V gene sequence: CDR1 SGHRS, CDR2 YFSETQ. CDR3 length equals 13 residues. The CDR3 protein is CASSPGSADTQYF. CDR3 in DNA: TGCGCCAGCAGCCCGGGAAGCGCAGATACGCAGTATTTT.

The rearrangement uses TRBV7-9 and TRBJ1-6, with TRBD1 matching 7 bases. CDR3 length equals 18 residues. Unmatched junction bases numbered 8, after V lost 3 bases and J lost 0 bases. The germline gives CDR1 SEHNR, CDR2 FQNEAQ (reference sequence). DNA of the CDR3: TGTGCCAGCAGCTTCGGATTACAGGGGAGCTCCTATAATTCACCCCTCCACTTT. Translated: CASSFGLQGSSYNSPLHF.

This clone is a singleton in its sample. The chain employs TRBV7-7 and TRBJ1-1; weak D call: TRBD1 (6 bases). The V end lost 5 bases, the J end lost 1 base, and 8 bases lay between the germline ends. The CDR3 has 13 amino acids. The V gene's germline CDR1 is SSHAT and CDR2 FNYEAQ (reference sequence). CDR3 coding DNA: TGTGCCAGCAGCAGACAGGAGAACACTGAAGCTTTCTTT. This sequence encodes CASSRQENTEAFF.

The chain joins TRBV7-6 to TRBJ2-1; 12 bases agree with TRBD1. Germline values: CDR1 SGHVS, CDR2 FNYEAQ. Trimming removed 5 bases from V and 12 bases from J; junction bases left unmatched: 14. The CDR3 extends over 16 amino acids. The CDR3 DNA sequence: TGTGCCAGCAGCAACCAGCCGGGACAGGGGGCAAGGGGGCAGTTCTTC. Its protein product is CASSNQPGQGARGQFF.

The chain couples TRBV6-1 to TRBJ1-6; D is perhaps TRBD1 (5 bases). Trimming removed 0 bases at V and 0 bases at J, with 12 bases between. Germline-derived CDR1 and CDR2 are MNHNS and SASEGT. This CDR3 has 18 residues. The CDR3: CASSEAGRQSSYNSPLHF. CDR3 nucleotides: TGTGCCAGCAGTGAAGCGGGCAGACAGAGCTCCTATAATTCACCCCTCCACTTT.

The J gene is TRBJ2-4, the V gene TRBV7-8, with D unresolved. The CDR3 sequence is 13 residues long. With 2 bases removed from V and 1 base from J, the gap between germline ends came to 3 bases. Germline CDR1 SGHVS, CDR2 FQNEAQ. CDR3 nucleotide sequence: TGTGCCAGCAGCTTAAGGGCCAAAAACATTCAGTACTTC. Translation: CASSLRAKNIQYF.

This rearrangement joins TRBV7-2 to TRBJ1-2, with D perhaps TRBD1 (5 bases). Trimming left V 1 base short and J 5 bases short, with 14 bases between. The germline gives CDR1 SGHTA, CDR2 FQGNSA. The CDR3 runs to 15 residues. The CDR3 DNA sequence: TGTGCCAGCAGCTTAGACAGGACCCCTCTTTATGGCTACACCTTC. Its translation is CASSLDRTPLYGYTF.

In its sample, this clone was seen once. This rearrangement joins TRBV2 to TRBJ2-5; D call uncertain. With 6 bases removed from V and 1 base from J, the gap between germline ends came to 12 bases. The germline CDR1 and CDR2 sequences are SNHLY and FYNNEI. CDR3 length equals 14 residues. DNA of the CDR3: TGTGCCAGCAGCAGCCGGGCCCGCCAAGAGACCCAGTACTTC. Protein product: CASSSRARQETQYF.

The rearrangement links TRBV5-1 to TRBJ1-1, with a weak D call TRBD1 (6 bases). CDR3 size: 13 residues. Germline values: CDR1 SGHRS, CDR2 YFSETQ. The germline V and J ends were trimmed by 4 bases and 8 bases, with 15 bases remaining between them. This chain's CDR3 is CASSTAGATEAFF. CDR3 nucleotides: TGCGCCAGCAGCACAGCAGGGGCCACGGAAGCTTTCTTT.

On this clone: Other DNA variants within this sample encode the same CDR3. The CDR3 is CASSGERGRQETQYF. For the CDR3, the DNA is TGTGCCAGTAGTGGAGAGCGGGGGCGTCAAGAGACCCAGTACTTC. The chain carries TRBV19 and TRBJ2-5; 8 nucleotides match TRBD2. Germline values: CDR1 LNHDA, CDR2 SQIVND (reference sequence). V trimming: 5 bases; J trimming: 2 bases; junction bases outside the gene matches: 7. The CDR3 consists of 15 residues.

This sequence joins TRBV11-2 and TRBJ2-6; D is undetermined. The V gene's germline CDR1 is SGHAT and CDR2 FQNNGV. V dropped 0 bases and J dropped 0 bases, with 6 bases sitting between them. The length of the CDR3 is 16 residues. The CDR3 region is CASSLDGRSGANVLTF. In nucleotides, the CDR3 is TGTGCCAGCAGCTTAGATGGGCGCTCTGGGGCCAACGTCCTGACTTTC.

This clone was seen a single time. V and J are TRBV6-5 and TRBJ2-1, with TRBD2 as a possible D gene (7 bases). Germline loops: CDR1 MNHEY, CDR2 SVGAGI. Trimming took off 0 bases at V and 3 bases at J, with 12 bases between the two ends. CDR3 size: 16 residues. The CDR3 is CASSYSGRGLYNEQFF. In nucleotides, the CDR3 is TGTGCCAGCAGTTACTCGGGGCGGGGGCTCTACAATGAGCAGTTCTTC.

This clone was counted only a few times. This rearrangement joins TRBV11-2 to TRBJ2-3; 9 positions match TRBD2. The V gene end was trimmed by 2 bases and the J gene end by 0 bases; junction bases not matched to a gene: 9. The CDR3 covers 18 residues. The germline gives CDR1 SGHAT, CDR2 FQNNGV. The CDR3, as DNA: TGTGCCAGCAGCTTAACGAGGAGCGGGGGGCTAAGCACAGATACGCAGTATTTT. This translates into CASSLTRSGGLSTDTQYF.

The chain has TRBV6-5 and TRBJ2-1; TRBD2 matches 10 bases. Germline loops: CDR1 MNHEY, CDR2 SVGAGI. The CDR3 covers 15 residues. V trimming: 6 bases; J trimming: 4 bases; junction bases outside the gene matches: 6. The CDR3 region is CASRASGGSYNEQFF. The CDR3 DNA sequence: TGTGCCAGCAGAGCTAGCGGGGGTAGTTACAATGAGCAGTTCTTC.